This T cell receptor beta chain is drawn from a study of T cell repertoires in cytomegalovirus infection. V lost 0 bases to trimming and J lost 3 bases, with 8 bases between them. This CDR3 is built from 13 residues. The germline CDR1 and CDR2 sequences are DFQATT and SNEGSKA (reference sequence). TCRdb processed the reads anew with MiXCR; each CDR3 protein has one entry. Of 200,000 to 250,000 distinct CDR3 sequences listed, about 7% are singletons. Study findings and constraints: CMV-specific TCR beta clonotypes restricted by HLA-C dominated the ex vivo response.

This clonotype appeared many times. No antigen is known for it. The rearrangement links TRBV20-1 to TRBJ1-1; unclear D gene. Sequencing was performed on PBMCs. The receptor comes from a human donor in good health (CMV status not recorded). Some clones in this sample may be carry-over from other donors' samples. The CDR3 is CSARESPYTEAFF. The DNA for the CDR3 is TGCAGTGCTAGAGAAAGCCCGTACACTGAAGCTTTCTTT.